The count of the clone carrying this T cell receptor (beta chain) is one. Its antigen is currently unknown. Deletions cut 1 base from V and 3 bases from J, with 37 bases between. Germline V gene data show CDR1 as MDHEN and CDR2 as SYDVKM. The CDR3 contains 23 residues. The sample comes from a study of T cell responses to AZD1222 COVID-19 vaccine. The method was immunoSEQ multiplex PCR; TCRdb's version includes in-frame clones alone and lacks a portion of them. The profile shows over 120,000 clones, roughly 92% of them singletons. Study outcomes and limitations: In a largely white British group with more females than males, clonal diversity was possibly underestimated. Dominant at 160-218 and 743-854, vaccine-associated CD4 TCRs also spanned spike. Reportedly, close to half of spike-specific TCRs are directed against unmutated variant regions.

The starting material was peripheral blood, obtained on day 0 of AZD1222 vaccination. The gene calls are TRBV28 and TRBJ2-7; D is perhaps TRBD2 (5 bases). This sequence was found in an adult in good health. The CDR3 sequence: CASSLYGALLRASGKKLGYEQYF. For the CDR3, the DNA is TGTGCCAGCAGTTTATATGGCGCACTGCTTCGGGCAAGCGGAAAAAAACTCGGCTACGAGCAGTACTTC.